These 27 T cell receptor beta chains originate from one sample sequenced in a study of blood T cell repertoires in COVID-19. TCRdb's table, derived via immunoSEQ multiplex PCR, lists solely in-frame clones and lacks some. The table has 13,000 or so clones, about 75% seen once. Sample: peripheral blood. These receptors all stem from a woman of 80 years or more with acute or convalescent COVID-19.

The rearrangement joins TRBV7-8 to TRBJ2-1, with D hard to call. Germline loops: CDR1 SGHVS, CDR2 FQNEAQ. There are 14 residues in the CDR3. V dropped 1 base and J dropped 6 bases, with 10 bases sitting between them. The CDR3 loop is CASSLDAYGNEQFF. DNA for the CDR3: TGTGCCAGCAGCTTAGACGCGTACGGCAATGAGCAGTTCTTC. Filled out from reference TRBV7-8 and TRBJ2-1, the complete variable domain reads GAGVSQSPRYKVAKRGQDVALRCDPISGHVSLFWYQQALGQGPEFLTYFQNEAQLDKSGLPSDRFFAERPEGSVSTLKIQRTQQEDSAVYLCASSLDAYGNEQFFGPGTRLTVL.

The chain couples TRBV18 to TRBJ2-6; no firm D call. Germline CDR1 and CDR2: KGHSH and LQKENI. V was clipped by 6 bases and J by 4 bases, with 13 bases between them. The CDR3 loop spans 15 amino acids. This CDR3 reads CASSPGEVGANVLTF. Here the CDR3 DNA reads TGTGCCAGCTCTCCGGGTGAGGTGGGGGCCAACGTCCTGACTTTC.

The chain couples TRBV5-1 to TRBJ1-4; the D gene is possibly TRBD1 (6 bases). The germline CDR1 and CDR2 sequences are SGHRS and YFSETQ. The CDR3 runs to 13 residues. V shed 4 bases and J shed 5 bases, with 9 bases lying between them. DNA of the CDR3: TGCGCCAGCAGCACCGGACAGAATGAAAAACTGTTTTTT. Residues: CASSTGQNEKLFF.

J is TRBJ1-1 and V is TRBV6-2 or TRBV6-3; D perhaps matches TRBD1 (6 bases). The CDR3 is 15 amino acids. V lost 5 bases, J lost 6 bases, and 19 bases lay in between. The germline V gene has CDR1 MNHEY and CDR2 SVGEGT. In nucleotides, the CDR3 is TGTGCCAGCAGTCCCGGACAGATTATGTCCCCTGAAGCTTTCTTT. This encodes CASSPGQIMSPEAFF.

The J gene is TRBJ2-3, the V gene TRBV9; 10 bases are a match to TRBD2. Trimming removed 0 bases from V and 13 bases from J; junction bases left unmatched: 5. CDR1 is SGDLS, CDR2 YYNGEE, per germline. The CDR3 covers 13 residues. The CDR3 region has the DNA TGTGCCAGCAGCGTAGGGAGCGGGGGGGCCGAGTATTTT. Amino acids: CASSVGSGGAEYF.

The CDR3 DNA sequence: TGCAGCGTTGCGGTAACAGGGGGAGACACTGAAGCTTTCTTT. Encoded protein: CSVAVTGGDTEAFF. This chain joins TRBV29-1 and TRBJ1-1; TRBD1 matches 8 bases. This CDR3 comprises 14 residues. Germline V gene sequence: CDR1 SQVTM, CDR2 ANQGSEA. Germline trimming cut 4 bases from V and 3 bases from J; bases unmatched to any gene: 7. Full variable domain (outside the CDR3, taken from reference TRBV29-1 and TRBJ1-1): SAVISQKPSRDICQRGTSLTIQCQVDSQVTMMFWYRQQPGQSLTLIATANQGSEATYESGFVIDKFPISRPNLTFSTLTVSNMSPEDSSIYLCSVAVTGGDTEAFFGQGTRLTVV.

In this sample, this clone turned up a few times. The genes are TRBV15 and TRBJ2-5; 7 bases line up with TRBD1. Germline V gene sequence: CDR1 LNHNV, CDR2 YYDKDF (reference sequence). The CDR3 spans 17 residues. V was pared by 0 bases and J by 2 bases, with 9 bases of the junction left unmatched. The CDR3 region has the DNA TGTGCCACCAGCAGAGACGGGGCATTGACAGGGCAAGAGACCCAGTACTTC. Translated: CATSRDGALTGQETQYF. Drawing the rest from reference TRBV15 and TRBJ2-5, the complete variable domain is DAMVIQNPRYQVTQFGKPVTLSCSQTLNHNVMYWYQQKSSQAPKLLFHYYDKDFNNEADTPDNFQSRRPNTSFCFLDIRSPGLGDTAMYLCATSRDGALTGQETQYFGPGTRLLVL.

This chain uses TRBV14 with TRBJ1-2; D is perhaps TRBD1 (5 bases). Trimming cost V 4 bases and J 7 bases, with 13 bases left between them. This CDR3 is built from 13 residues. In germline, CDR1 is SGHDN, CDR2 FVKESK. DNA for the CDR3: TGTGCCAGCAGCCTCAGGGAGGGGATTGGCTACACCTTC. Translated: CASSLREGIGYTF.

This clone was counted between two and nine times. CDR3 in DNA: TGCGCCAGCAGCCGGCAGGGTGTTAACACTGAAGCTTTCTTT. Translation gives CASSRQGVNTEAFF. The V gene is TRBV4-1, the J gene TRBJ1-1; D possibly corresponds to TRBD1 (5 bases). The CDR3 extends over 14 amino acids. Trimming shortened V by 4 bases and J by 2 bases, and 11 bases separated the two germline ends. Germline V gives CDR1 MGHRA, CDR2 YSYEKL.

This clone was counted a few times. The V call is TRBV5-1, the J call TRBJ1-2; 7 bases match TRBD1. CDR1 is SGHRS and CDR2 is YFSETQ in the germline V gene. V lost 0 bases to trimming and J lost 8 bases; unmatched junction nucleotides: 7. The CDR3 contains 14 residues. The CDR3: CASSLGLTGAGYTF. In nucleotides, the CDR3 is TGCGCCAGCAGCTTGGGCCTTACAGGGGCCGGCTACACCTTC. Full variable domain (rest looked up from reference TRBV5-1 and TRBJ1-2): KAGVTQTPRYLIKTRGQQVTLSCSPISGHRSVSWYQQTPGQGLQFLFEYFSETQRNKGNFPGRFSGRQFSNSRSEMNVSTLELGDSALYLCASSLGLTGAGYTFGSGTRLTVV.

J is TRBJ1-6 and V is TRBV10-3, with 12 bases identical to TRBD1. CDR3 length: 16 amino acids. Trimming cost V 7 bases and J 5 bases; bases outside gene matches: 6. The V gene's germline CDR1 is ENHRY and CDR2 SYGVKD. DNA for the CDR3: TGTGCCATCAAGCCGGGACAGGGGGCTAATAATTCACCCCTCCACTTT. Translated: CAIKPGQGANNSPLHF.

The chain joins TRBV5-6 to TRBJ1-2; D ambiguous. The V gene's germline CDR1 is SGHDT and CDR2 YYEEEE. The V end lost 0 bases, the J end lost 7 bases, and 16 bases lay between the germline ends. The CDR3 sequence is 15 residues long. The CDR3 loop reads CASSLGPERPSGYTF. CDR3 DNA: TGTGCCAGCAGCTTGGGCCCCGAGCGGCCGTCTGGCTACACCTTC.

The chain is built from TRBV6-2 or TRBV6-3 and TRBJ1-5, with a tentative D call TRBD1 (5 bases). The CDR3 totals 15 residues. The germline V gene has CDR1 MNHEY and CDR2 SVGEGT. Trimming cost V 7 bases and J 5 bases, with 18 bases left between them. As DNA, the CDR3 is TGTGCCAGCACCCCATATCGGGGGGTAGATCAGCCCCAGCATTTT. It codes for CASTPYRGVDQPQHF.

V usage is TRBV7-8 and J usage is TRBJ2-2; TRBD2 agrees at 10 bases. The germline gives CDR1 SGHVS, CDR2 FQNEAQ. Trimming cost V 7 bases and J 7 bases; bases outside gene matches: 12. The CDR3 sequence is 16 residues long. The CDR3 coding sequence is TGTGCCAGCACCCCGGGTAGCGGGGGGCCCGGCGGGGAGCTGTTTTTT. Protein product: CASTPGSGGPGGELFF.

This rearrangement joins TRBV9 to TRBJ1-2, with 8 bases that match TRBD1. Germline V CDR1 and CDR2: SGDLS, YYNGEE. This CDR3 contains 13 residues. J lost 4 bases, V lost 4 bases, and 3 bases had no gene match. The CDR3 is CASSPGTGYGYTF. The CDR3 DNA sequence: TGTGCCAGCAGCCCCGGGACAGGCTATGGCTACACCTTC.

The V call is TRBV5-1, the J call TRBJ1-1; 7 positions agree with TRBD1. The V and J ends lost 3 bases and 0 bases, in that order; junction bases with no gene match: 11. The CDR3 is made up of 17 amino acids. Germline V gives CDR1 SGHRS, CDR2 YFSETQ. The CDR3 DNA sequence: TGCGCCAGCAGCTCGACAGGGCCTTTCAGTTTGAACACTGAAGCTTTCTTT. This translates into CASSSTGPFSLNTEAFF.

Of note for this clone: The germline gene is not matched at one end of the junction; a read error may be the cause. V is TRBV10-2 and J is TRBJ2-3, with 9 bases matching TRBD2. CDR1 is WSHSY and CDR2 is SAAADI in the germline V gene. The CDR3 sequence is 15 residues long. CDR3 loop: CAGSGAGGPRDTQYF. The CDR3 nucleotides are TGCGCCGGCAGTGGGGCGGGGGGGCCGAGAGATACGCAGTATTTT.

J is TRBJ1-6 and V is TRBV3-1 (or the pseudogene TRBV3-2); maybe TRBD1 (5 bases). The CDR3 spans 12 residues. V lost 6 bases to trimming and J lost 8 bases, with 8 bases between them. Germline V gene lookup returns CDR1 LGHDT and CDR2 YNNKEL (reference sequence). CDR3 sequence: CASREGDSPLHF. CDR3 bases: TGTGCCAGCAGGGAAGGGGATTCACCCCTCCACTTT.

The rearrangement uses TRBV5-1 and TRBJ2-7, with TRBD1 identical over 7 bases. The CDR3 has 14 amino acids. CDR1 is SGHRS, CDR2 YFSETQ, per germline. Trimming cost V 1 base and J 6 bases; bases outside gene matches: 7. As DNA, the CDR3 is TGCGCCAGCAGCTTGAAGCCGACAGGGTCCGAGCAGTACTTC. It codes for CASSLKPTGSEQYF. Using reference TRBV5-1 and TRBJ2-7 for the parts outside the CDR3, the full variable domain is KAGVTQTPRYLIKTRGQQVTLSCSPISGHRSVSWYQQTPGQGLQFLFEYFSETQRNKGNFPGRFSGRQFSNSRSEMNVSTLELGDSALYLCASSLKPTGSEQYFGPGTRLTVT.

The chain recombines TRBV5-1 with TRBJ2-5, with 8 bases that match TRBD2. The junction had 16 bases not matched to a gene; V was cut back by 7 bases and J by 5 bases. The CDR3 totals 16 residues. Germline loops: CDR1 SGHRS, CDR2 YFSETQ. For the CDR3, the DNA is TGCGCCAGCGCCCAATCTAGCGGGCCACGCGGGGAGACCCAGTACTTC. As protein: CASAQSSGPRGETQYF.

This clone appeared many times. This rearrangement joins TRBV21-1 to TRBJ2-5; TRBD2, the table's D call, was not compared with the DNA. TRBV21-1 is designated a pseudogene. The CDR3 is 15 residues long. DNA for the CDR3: TGTGCCAGCAGCAAAGGCGGGATGGATCCAGAGACCCAGTACTTC. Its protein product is CASSKGGMDPETQYF.

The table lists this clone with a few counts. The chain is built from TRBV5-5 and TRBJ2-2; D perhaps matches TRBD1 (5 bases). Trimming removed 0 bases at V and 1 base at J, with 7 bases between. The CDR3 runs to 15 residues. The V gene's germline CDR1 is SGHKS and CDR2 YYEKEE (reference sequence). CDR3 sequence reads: CASSLVGRNTGELFF. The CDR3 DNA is TGTGCCAGCAGCTTGGTGGGGCGGAACACCGGGGAGCTGTTTTTT.

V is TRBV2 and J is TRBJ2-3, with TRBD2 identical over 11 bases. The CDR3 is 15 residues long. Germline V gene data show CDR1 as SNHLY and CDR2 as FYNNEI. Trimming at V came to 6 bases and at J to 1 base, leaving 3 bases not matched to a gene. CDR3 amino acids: CASRVLAGGTDTQYF. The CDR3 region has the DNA TGTGCCAGCAGAGTACTAGCGGGGGGCACAGATACGCAGTATTTT.

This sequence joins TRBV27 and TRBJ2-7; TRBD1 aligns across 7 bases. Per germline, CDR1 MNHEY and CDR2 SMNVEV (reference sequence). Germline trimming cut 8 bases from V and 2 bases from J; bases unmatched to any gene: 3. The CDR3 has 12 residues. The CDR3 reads CASWGQTYEQYF. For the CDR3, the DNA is TGTGCCAGCTGGGGACAGACCTACGAGCAGTACTTC.

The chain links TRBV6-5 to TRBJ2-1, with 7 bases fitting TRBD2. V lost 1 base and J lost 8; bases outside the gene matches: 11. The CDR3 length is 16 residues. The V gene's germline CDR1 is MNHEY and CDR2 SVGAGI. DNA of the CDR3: TGTGCCAGCAGTTACTGGGGTGGGGGGGTTGGCGATGAGCAGTTCTTC. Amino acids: CASSYWGGGVGDEQFF.

For the CDR3, the DNA is TGTGCCAGCAGCCAAGGTAGGGGCCCCTATGGCTACACCTTC. Translated, it gives CASSQGRGPYGYTF. The V and J genes are TRBV4-2 and TRBJ1-2; D perhaps matches TRBD1 (5 bases). Trimming shortened V by 1 base and J by 4 bases, and 10 bases separated the two germline ends. The CDR3 is 14 residues long. Germline V lookup: CDR1 LGHNA, CDR2 YNFKEQ.

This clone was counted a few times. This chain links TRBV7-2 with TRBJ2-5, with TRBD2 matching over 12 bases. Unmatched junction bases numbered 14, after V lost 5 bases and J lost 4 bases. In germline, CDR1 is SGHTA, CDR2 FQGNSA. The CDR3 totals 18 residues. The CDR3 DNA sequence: TGTGCCAGCAGCCCAGGCGCGACTAGCGGGGGACGAGGAGAGACCCAGTACTTC. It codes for CASSPGATSGGRGETQYF.